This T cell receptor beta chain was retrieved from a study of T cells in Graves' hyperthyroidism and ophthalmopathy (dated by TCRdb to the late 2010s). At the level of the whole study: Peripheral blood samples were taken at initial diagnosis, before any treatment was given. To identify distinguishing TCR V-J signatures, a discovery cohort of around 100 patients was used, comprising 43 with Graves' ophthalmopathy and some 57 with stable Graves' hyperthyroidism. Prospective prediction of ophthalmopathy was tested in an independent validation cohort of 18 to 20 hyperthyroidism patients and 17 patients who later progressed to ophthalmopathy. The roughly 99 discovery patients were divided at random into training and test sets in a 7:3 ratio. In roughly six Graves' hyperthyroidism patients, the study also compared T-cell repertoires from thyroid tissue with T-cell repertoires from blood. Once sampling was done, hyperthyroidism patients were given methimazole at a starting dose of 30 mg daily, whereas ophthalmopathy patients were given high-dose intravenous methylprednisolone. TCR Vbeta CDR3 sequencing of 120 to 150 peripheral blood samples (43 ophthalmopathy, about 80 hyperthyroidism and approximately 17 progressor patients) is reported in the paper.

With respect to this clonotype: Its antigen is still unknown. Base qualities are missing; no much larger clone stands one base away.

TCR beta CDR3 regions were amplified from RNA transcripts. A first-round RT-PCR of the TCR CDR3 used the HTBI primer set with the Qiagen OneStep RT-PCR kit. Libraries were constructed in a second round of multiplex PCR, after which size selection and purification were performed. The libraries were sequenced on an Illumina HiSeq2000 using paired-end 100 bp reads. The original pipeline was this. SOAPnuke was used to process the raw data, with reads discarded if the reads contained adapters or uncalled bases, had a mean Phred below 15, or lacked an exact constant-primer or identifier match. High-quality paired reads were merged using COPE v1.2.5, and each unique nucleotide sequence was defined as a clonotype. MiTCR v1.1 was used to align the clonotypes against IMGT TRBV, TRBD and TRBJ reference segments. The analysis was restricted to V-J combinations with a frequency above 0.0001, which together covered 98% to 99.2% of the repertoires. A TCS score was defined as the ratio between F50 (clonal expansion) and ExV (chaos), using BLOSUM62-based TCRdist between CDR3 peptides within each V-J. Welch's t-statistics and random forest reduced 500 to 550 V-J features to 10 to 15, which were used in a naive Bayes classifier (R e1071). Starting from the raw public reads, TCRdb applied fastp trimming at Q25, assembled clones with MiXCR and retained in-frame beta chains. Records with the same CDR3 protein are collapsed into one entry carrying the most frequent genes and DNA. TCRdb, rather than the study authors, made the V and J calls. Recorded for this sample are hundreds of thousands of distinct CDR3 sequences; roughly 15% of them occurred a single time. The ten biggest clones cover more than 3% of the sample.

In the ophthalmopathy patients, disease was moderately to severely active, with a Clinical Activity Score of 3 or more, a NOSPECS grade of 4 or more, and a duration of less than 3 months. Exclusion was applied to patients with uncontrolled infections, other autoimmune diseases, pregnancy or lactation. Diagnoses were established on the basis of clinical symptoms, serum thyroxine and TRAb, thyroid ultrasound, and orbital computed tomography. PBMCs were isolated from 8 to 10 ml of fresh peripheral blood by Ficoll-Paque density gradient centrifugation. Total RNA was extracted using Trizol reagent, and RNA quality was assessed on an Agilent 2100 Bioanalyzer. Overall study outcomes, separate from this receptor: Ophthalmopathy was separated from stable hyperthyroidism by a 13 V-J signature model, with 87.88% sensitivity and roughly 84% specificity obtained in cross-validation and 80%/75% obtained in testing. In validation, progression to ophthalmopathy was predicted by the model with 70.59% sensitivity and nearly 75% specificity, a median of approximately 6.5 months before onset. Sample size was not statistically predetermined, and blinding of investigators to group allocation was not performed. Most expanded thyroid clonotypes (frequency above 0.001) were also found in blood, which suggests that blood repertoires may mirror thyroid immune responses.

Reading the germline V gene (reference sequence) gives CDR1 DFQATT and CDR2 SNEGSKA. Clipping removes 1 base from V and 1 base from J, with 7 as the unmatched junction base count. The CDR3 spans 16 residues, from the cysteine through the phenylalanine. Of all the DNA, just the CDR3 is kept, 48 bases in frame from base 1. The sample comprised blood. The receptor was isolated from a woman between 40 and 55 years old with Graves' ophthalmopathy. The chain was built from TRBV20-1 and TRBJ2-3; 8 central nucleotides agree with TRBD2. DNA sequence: TGCAGTGCTAGAGCGGGGGGGGCCGGGGGCACAGATACGCAGTATTTT. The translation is CSARAGGAGGTDTQYF.